This is a list of T cell receptor beta chains from one sample in a study of cytomegalovirus exposure and HLA in healthy donors. Repertoires were generated with immunoSEQ multiplex PCR, while TCRdb's copy carries only in-frame clones and drops some. The sample includes a few hundred thousand clones, around nine tenths seen only once; the top ten take 2.9%. The sequenced sample was PBMCs. The receptor source for this set is a woman aged 18-35 years in good health and CMV-seronegative. The CDR3 runs from the conserved cysteine through the conserved F or W. The D gene is left open where the match is weak. The size entry is marked missing in some rows and otherwise reads once, few, many or a size class.

D gene: .; clone size: .; V gene: TRBV18; J gene: TRBJ2-5; CDR3 DNA: TGTGCCAGCTCACCACCGACTGCCCAAGAGACCCAGTACTTC; CDR3 protein: CASSPPTAQETQYF
D gene: TRBD1; clone size: .; V gene: TRBV7-3; J gene: TRBJ2-5; CDR3 DNA: TGTGCCAGCAGCAGGACCGGGACAGGGGGCCAAGAGACCCAGTACTTC; CDR3 protein: CASSRTGTGGQETQYF
D gene: .; clone size: .; V gene: TRBV19; J gene: TRBJ2-3; CDR3 DNA: TGTGCCAGTAGTATCTCACTAGCCACAGATACGCAGTATTTT; CDR3 protein: CASSISLATDTQYF
D gene: TRBD1; clone size: .; V gene: TRBV5-4; J gene: TRBJ2-5; CDR3 DNA: TGTGCCAGCAGCTACGGGACAGTTGAGGAGACCCAGTACTTC; CDR3 protein: CASSYGTVEETQYF
D gene: .; clone size: .; V gene: TRBV5-4; J gene: TRBJ1-2; CDR3 DNA: TGTGCCAGCAGCCCCCCAGGGCGGGACGGCTACACCTTC; CDR3 protein: CASSPPGRDGYTF
D gene: TRBD2; clone size: once; V gene: TRBV5-1; J gene: TRBJ2-7; CDR3 DNA: TGCGCCAGCAGCTTGGGTACTAGCGCCGGCGAGCAGTACTTC; CDR3 protein: CASSLGTSAGEQYF
D gene: TRBD2; clone size: .; V gene: TRBV2; J gene: TRBJ2-5; CDR3 DNA: TGTGCCAGCAGTGATGGGGCGGGAGGGCAAGAGACCCAGTACTTC; CDR3 protein: CASSDGAGGQETQYF
D gene: TRBD2; clone size: .; V gene: TRBV27; J gene: TRBJ2-1; CDR3 DNA: TGTGCCAGCAGTTTAGCGGGAGCCTACAATGAGCAGTTCTTC; CDR3 protein: CASSLAGAYNEQFF
D gene: .; clone size: .; V gene: TRBV5-1; J gene: TRBJ2-7; CDR3 DNA: TGCGCCAGCAGAACCCGACAGGGAGGCCCCTACGAGCAGTACTTC; CDR3 protein: CASRTRQGGPYEQYF
D gene: .; clone size: .; V gene: TRBV4-3; J gene: TRBJ1-5; CDR3 DNA: TGCGCCAGCAGCCAAACGGTAAATCAGCCCCAGCATTTT; CDR3 protein: CASSQTVNQPQHF
D gene: TRBD2; clone size: .; V gene: TRBV27; J gene: TRBJ2-1; CDR3 DNA: TGTGCCAGCAGTCCGGGACTAGCGTACAATGAGCAGTTCTTC; CDR3 protein: CASSPGLAYNEQFF
D gene: TRBD1; clone size: .; V gene: TRBV5-1; J gene: TRBJ2-7; CDR3 DNA: TGCGCCAGCAGCCTTACCCCCGGACAGGGAACCTACGAGCAGTACTTC; CDR3 protein: CASSLTPGQGTYEQYF
D gene: .; clone size: .; V gene: TRBV9; J gene: TRBJ2-1; CDR3 DNA: TGTGCCAGCAGCGTAGCGGAGGGCTCCTACAATGAGCAGTTCTTC; CDR3 protein: CASSVAEGSYNEQFF
D gene: TRBD1; clone size: .; V gene: TRBV10-3; J gene: TRBJ2-7; CDR3 DNA: TGTGCCATCAGTGAGTCGTCCGGGACAGATAACTACGAGCAGTACTTC; CDR3 protein: CAISESSGTDNYEQYF
D gene: .; clone size: .; V gene: TRBV4-1; J gene: TRBJ2-7; CDR3 DNA: TGCGCCAGCAGCCAAGGGCAACAGGAGACCTACGAGCAGTACTTC; CDR3 protein: CASSQGQQETYEQYF
D gene: TRBD2; clone size: .; V gene: TRBV4-2; J gene: TRBJ2-3; CDR3 DNA: TGTGCCAGCAGCCAAGAGCGGCTAGCGGGGGTACATACGCAGTATTTT; CDR3 protein: CASSQERLAGVHTQYF
D gene: TRBD1; clone size: .; V gene: TRBV13; J gene: TRBJ1-4; CDR3 DNA: TGTGCCAGCAGTTCGGGACAGGGTACAGAAAAACTGTTTTTT; CDR3 protein: CASSSGQGTEKLFF
D gene: .; clone size: .; V gene: TRBV13; J gene: TRBJ1-3; CDR3 DNA: TGTGCCAGCAGCTTAGGTCTGAGCTCTGGAAACACCATATATTTT; CDR3 protein: CASSLGLSSGNTIYF
D gene: .; clone size: .; V gene: TRBV10-2; J gene: TRBJ2-3; CDR3 DNA: TGCGCCAGCAGTCTGCCCTACACAGATACGCAGTATTTT; CDR3 protein: CASSLPYTDTQYF
D gene: .; clone size: .; V gene: TRBV6-1; J gene: TRBJ1-2; CDR3 DNA: TGTGCCAGCAGTGCAATGAGGGAAGGAGGCTACACCTTC; CDR3 protein: CASSAMREGGYTF
D gene: TRBD2; clone size: .; V gene: TRBV28; J gene: TRBJ2-1; CDR3 DNA: TGTGCCAGCAGTTTTACATCTAGCGGGAGGGGCAATGAGCAGTTCTTC; CDR3 protein: CASSFTSSGRGNEQFF
D gene: .; clone size: .; V gene: TRBV2; J gene: TRBJ2-1; CDR3 DNA: TGTGCCAGCAGTGGTGGAGGGGTCGGCAATGAGCAGTTCTTC; CDR3 protein: CASSGGGVGNEQFF
D gene: .; clone size: once; V gene: TRBV4-1; J gene: TRBJ2-5; CDR3 DNA: TGCGCCAGCAGCAGGGGGGGGCGGGAGACCCAGTACTTC; CDR3 protein: CASSRGGRETQYF
D gene: .; clone size: .; V gene: TRBV28; J gene: TRBJ1-4; CDR3 DNA: TGTGCCAGCAGTCCCTCTAGGGAAAAACTGTTTTTT; CDR3 protein: CASSPSREKLFF
D gene: .; clone size: .; V gene: TRBV5-1; J gene: TRBJ2-1; CDR3 DNA: TGCGCCAGCAGCATCGGACTTCGCAATGAGCAGTTCTTC; CDR3 protein: CASSIGLRNEQFF
D gene: TRBD1; clone size: .; V gene: TRBV29-1; J gene: TRBJ1-2; CDR3 DNA: TGCAGCGTTGAAGATCTTTCGGGACAGTCTAACTATGGCTACACCTTC; CDR3 protein: CSVEDLSGQSNYGYTF
D gene: TRBD1; clone size: .; V gene: TRBV5-4; J gene: TRBJ2-3; CDR3 DNA: TGTGCCAGCAGCCGGGGACAGACAGATACGCAGTATTTT; CDR3 protein: CASSRGQTDTQYF
D gene: TRBD1; clone size: .; V gene: TRBV9; J gene: TRBJ2-5; CDR3 DNA: TGTGCCAGCAGCGAAGACAGGGCCCCCAGGGAGACCCAGTACTTC; CDR3 protein: CASSEDRAPRETQYF
D gene: TRBD1; clone size: .; V gene: TRBV7-2; J gene: TRBJ1-2; CDR3 DNA: TGTGCCAGCAGCTCTAGAGGGGGCAGTGGCTACACCTTC; CDR3 protein: CASSSRGGSGYTF
D gene: .; clone size: .; V gene: TRBV4-1; J gene: TRBJ2-5; CDR3 DNA: TGCGCCAGCAGCCAAGAAGGGCGGGGAGGAGAGACCCAGTACTTC; CDR3 protein: CASSQEGRGGETQYF
D gene: TRBD1; clone size: few; V gene: TRBV28; J gene: TRBJ2-7; CDR3 DNA: TGTGCCAGCAGTGGCGCCGGGACAGGGCAATCAGAGCAGTACTTC; CDR3 protein: CASSGAGTGQSEQYF
D gene: TRBD2; clone size: .; V gene: TRBV2; J gene: TRBJ2-2; CDR3 DNA: TGTGCCAGCAGTGTTGAAGGGAGGGGAGGTTCAACAGGCACCGGGGAGCTGTTTTTT; CDR3 protein: CASSVEGRGGSTGTGELFF
D gene: TRBD1; clone size: .; V gene: TRBV15; J gene: TRBJ2-7; CDR3 DNA: TGTGCCACCAGCAGCAGGGACAGCACCTACGAGCAGTACTTC; CDR3 protein: CATSSRDSTYEQYF
D gene: .; clone size: .; V gene: TRBV28; J gene: TRBJ2-7; CDR3 DNA: TGTGCCAGCAGCACACTAGGATCCTACGAGCAGTACTTC; CDR3 protein: CASSTLGSYEQYF
D gene: .; clone size: .; V gene: TRBV4-3; J gene: TRBJ2-7; CDR3 DNA: TGCGCCAGCAGCCAAGATCGAGGCAGGGTCGGCTACGAGCAGTACTTC; CDR3 protein: CASSQDRGRVGYEQYF
D gene: .; clone size: .; V gene: TRBV4-1; J gene: TRBJ2-1; CDR3 DNA: TGCGCCAGCAGCTCCCGCGGGCAAAGCTCCTACAATGAGCAGTTCTTC; CDR3 protein: CASSSRGQSSYNEQFF
D gene: .; clone size: .; V gene: TRBV11-2; J gene: TRBJ1-1; CDR3 DNA: TGTGCCAGCAGCTTAGCCAGGGCAACTAACACTGAAGCTTTCTTT; CDR3 protein: CASSLARATNTEAFF
D gene: .; clone size: .; V gene: TRBV11-1; J gene: TRBJ2-7; CDR3 DNA: TGTGCCAGCAGCTTAGGCGGGTCGACCTACGAGCAGTACTTC; CDR3 protein: CASSLGGSTYEQYF
D gene: .; clone size: once; V gene: TRBV21-1; J gene: TRBJ1-2; CDR3 DNA: TGTGCCAGCAGCAAGGACAGGGGTCCAAATGGCTACACCTTC; CDR3 protein: CASSKDRGPNGYTF
D gene: TRBD2; clone size: .; V gene: TRBV7-2; J gene: TRBJ2-3; CDR3 DNA: TGTGCCAGCAGCTTGACCGGGACTAGCGATGGGACGCAGTATTTT; CDR3 protein: CASSLTGTSDGTQYF
D gene: .; clone size: .; V gene: TRBV29-1; J gene: TRBJ1-1; CDR3 DNA: TGCAGCGTTAGAGAATCTTTCACTGAAGCTTTCTTT; CDR3 protein: CSVRESFTEAFF
D gene: .; clone size: .; V gene: TRBV9; J gene: TRBJ2-3; CDR3 DNA: TGTGCCAGCAGCGTAGGCGTTAGCGGTAGCACAGATACGCAGTATTTT; CDR3 protein: CASSVGVSGSTDTQYF
D gene: TRBD2; clone size: .; V gene: TRBV28; J gene: TRBJ2-1; CDR3 DNA: TGTGCCAGCAGGCTATATAACTTCGGGACTAGCGGGAGGGCCCATGAGCAGTTCTTC; CDR3 protein: CASRLYNFGTSGRAHEQFF
D gene: .; clone size: .; V gene: TRBV5-4; J gene: TRBJ2-6; CDR3 DNA: TGTGCCAGCAGCCCTTCTAGGTCTGGGGCCAACGTCCTGACTTTC; CDR3 protein: CASSPSRSGANVLTF
D gene: .; clone size: once; V gene: TRBV28; J gene: TRBJ1-4; CDR3 DNA: TGTGCCAGCACCCCAATCTTCGGCCTGGGGGCCGAAAAACTGTTTTTT; CDR3 protein: CASTPIFGLGAEKLFF
D gene: .; clone size: .; V gene: TRBV5-1; J gene: TRBJ2-3; CDR3 DNA: TGCGCCAGCAGCCCTAAGGGGGATACGCAGTATTTT; CDR3 protein: CASSPKGDTQYF
D gene: TRBD1; clone size: .; V gene: TRBV5-8; J gene: TRBJ2-5; CDR3 DNA: TGTGCCAGCAGAAAAGGGCAGGGGGCAGCCGGGGAGACCCAGTACTTC; CDR3 protein: CASRKGQGAAGETQYF
D gene: TRBD2; clone size: .; V gene: TRBV4-3; J gene: TRBJ2-1; CDR3 DNA: TGCGCCAGCAGCCAATACGTAGCGGGAGTAGACAATGAGCAGTTCTTC; CDR3 protein: CASSQYVAGVDNEQFF
D gene: .; clone size: once; V gene: TRBV11-1; J gene: TRBJ1-1; CDR3 DNA: TGTGCCAGCAGCTTAGGACAGCGGAACACTGAAGCTTTCTTT; CDR3 protein: CASSLGQRNTEAFF
D gene: TRBD1; clone size: .; V gene: TRBV11-2; J gene: TRBJ2-7; CDR3 DNA: TGTGCCAGCAGTTTGACAGGGATCTACGAGCAGTACTTC; CDR3 protein: CASSLTGIYEQYF
D gene: TRBD1; clone size: .; V gene: TRBV11-2; J gene: TRBJ2-7; CDR3 DNA: TGTGCCAGCAGCTTGATTACGGGACAGGCCCCCTACGAGCAGTACTTC; CDR3 protein: CASSLITGQAPYEQYF
D gene: TRBD1; clone size: .; V gene: TRBV28; J gene: TRBJ1-5; CDR3 DNA: TGTGCCAGCAGTCGCCCCCCGCGGACTATAACAGGGGTAACTCAGCCCCAGCATTTT; CDR3 protein: CASSRPPRTITGVTQPQHF
D gene: TRBD2; clone size: .; V gene: TRBV28; J gene: TRBJ2-4; CDR3 DNA: TGTGCCAGCAGCCCCGTGGGCGGGAGGAAAAACATTCAGTACTTC; CDR3 protein: CASSPVGGRKNIQYF
D gene: TRBD2; clone size: .; V gene: TRBV6-1; J gene: TRBJ2-7; CDR3 DNA: TGTGCCAGCAGCTTAGCGGGAGGATCCTCTACGAAGCAGTACTTC; CDR3 protein: CASSLAGGSSTKQYF